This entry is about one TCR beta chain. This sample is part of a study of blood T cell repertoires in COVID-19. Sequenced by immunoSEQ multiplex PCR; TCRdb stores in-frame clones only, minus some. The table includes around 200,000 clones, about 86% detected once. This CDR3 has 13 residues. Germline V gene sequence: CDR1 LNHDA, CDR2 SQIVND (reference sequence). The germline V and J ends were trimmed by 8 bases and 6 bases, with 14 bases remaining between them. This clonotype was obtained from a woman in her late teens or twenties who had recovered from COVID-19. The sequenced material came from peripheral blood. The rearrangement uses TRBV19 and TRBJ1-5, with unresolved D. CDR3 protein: CASCRDRSQPQHF. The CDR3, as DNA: TGTGCCAGTTGCCGGGATCGGAGTCAGCCCCAGCATTTT.